Presented here are 25 T cell receptor beta chains from one specimen sequenced in a study of human T cells and chemical hapten exposure. MiXCR, applied by TCRdb to the RACE reads, yields one record per CDR3 protein. This table holds about 120,000 distinct CDR3 sequences, approximately 15% found once. The time point: patch test 1, 2 weeks after DPC sensitization. Treatment denoted: therapeutic diphenylcyclopropenone sensitization with weekly scalp DPC. Sequenced material: whole blood, taken in connection with sensitization to the hapten diphenylcyclopropenone (DPC). These receptors were taken from a man aged 18 to 29 with alopecia areata. Some clones in this sample may be carry-over from other donors' samples.

This clonotype turned up a few times. The CDR3 region has the DNA TGTGCCAGCAGCCCTAGGATAACCGGGGAGCTGTTTTTT. Encoded protein: CASSPRITGELFF. The chain uses TRBV7-2 and TRBJ2-2, with D unresolved. CDR3 length: 13 residues. Trimming pared 5 bases from V and 5 bases from J, leaving 9 bases between. Germline V gene data show CDR1 as SGHTA and CDR2 as FQGNSA.

This clonotype was detected a few times. V and J are TRBV29-1 and TRBJ2-1; either TRBD1 or TRBD2 may supply D (6 bases each). The CDR3 consists of 14 residues. Germline loops: CDR1 SQVTM, CDR2 ANQGSEA. Trimming took off 3 bases at V and 12 bases at J, with 21 bases between the two ends. The DNA for the CDR3 is TGCAGCGTTGAGCAATCGTTGGGGGGCGGTTGGCAGTTCTTC. The encoded protein is CSVEQSLGGGWQFF.

V and J are TRBV5-1 and TRBJ2-7, with 9 positions matching TRBD1. This CDR3 has 12 amino acids. Trimming took 4 bases from V and 6 from J; bases not matched to a gene: 2. The germline gives CDR1 SGHRS, CDR2 YFSETQ. Written as DNA, the CDR3 is TGCGCCAGCAGCCTGGACAGGGGCGAGCAGTACTTC. Protein sequence: CASSLDRGEQYF.

This clonotype was counted only a few times. This chain joins TRBV20-1 and TRBJ2-7, with D tentatively TRBD1 (6 bases). V dropped 5 bases and J dropped 2 bases, with 19 bases sitting between them. The CDR3 is 15 amino acids. Germline values: CDR1 DFQATT, CDR2 SNEGSKA (reference sequence). In DNA, the CDR3 is TGCAGTGCTTACTCAGTACAGGGAACCCCCTACGAGCAGTACTTC. Amino acid sequence: CSAYSVQGTPYEQYF.

About this clonotype itself: The CDR3 carries no conserved terminal phenylalanine or tryptophan, so it likely arises from a read error. It is unclear where the CDR3 begins or ends on the DNA, so no DNA is shown, and the CDR3 is as TCRdb lists it. V gene TRBV3-1 combines with J gene TRBJ2-3; TRBD1 is the table's D call and was not checked against the DNA. The CDR3 is 12 amino acids in total, end residues counted. CDR1 LGHDT and CDR2 YNNKEL come from the germline V gene (reference sequence). CDR3 amino acids: CASSQGRGEKMI.

This clonotype was observed a handful of times. This rearrangement joins TRBV18 to TRBJ1-5; D not resolved. The V end was cut by 9 bases, the J end by 3 bases, with 15 bases between. This CDR3 comprises 14 residues. CDR1 and CDR2 (germline): KGHSH, LQKENI. Here the CDR3 reads CASCARDNNQPQHF. For the CDR3, the DNA is TGTGCCAGTTGTGCCCGGGATAACAATCAGCCCCAGCATTTT.

The rearrangement links TRBV11-2 to TRBJ2-3, with D possibly called TRBD1 or TRBD2 (5 bases each). The germline V gene has CDR1 SGHAT and CDR2 FQNNGV. The V and J ends lost 3 bases and 0 bases respectively, with 10 bases between them. The CDR3 consists of 15 residues. Here the CDR3 reads CASSLGEPSTDTQYF. CDR3 bases: TGTGCCAGCAGCTTGGGGGAACCTAGCACAGATACGCAGTATTTT.

This clonotype was seen ten or more times. This chain joins TRBV29-1 and TRBJ1-1, with TRBD1 identical over 7 bases. Germline-derived CDR1 and CDR2 are SQVTM and ANQGSEA. The CDR3 runs 13 residues. The V and J ends lost 7 bases and 6 bases, in that order; junction bases with no gene match: 11. CDR3 in DNA: TGCAGCGGTAGACAGGGCGGATCGCCTGAAGCTTTCTTT. This encodes CSGRQGGSPEAFF. The entire variable domain, with the rest obtained from reference TRBV29-1 and TRBJ1-1, is as follows: SAVISQKPSRDICQRGTSLTIQCQVDSQVTMMFWYRQQPGQSLTLIATANQGSEATYESGFVIDKFPISRPNLTFSTLTVSNMSPEDSSIYLCSGRQGGSPEAFFGQGTRLTVV.

This clonotype was counted a few times. CDR3 amino acids: CASSDNSGVTDTQYF. CDR3 DNA sequence: TGTGCCAGCAGTGACAATAGCGGGGTCACAGATACGCAGTATTTT. The J gene is TRBJ2-3, the V gene TRBV2, with 8 bases fitting TRBD2. This CDR3 has 15 amino acids. CDR1 is SNHLY, CDR2 FYNNEI, per germline. Trimming removed 3 bases from V and 2 bases from J; junction bases left unmatched: 4. Supplemented by reference TRBV2 and TRBJ2-3, the full variable domain reads EPEVTQTPSHQVTQMGQEVILRCVPISNHLYFYWYRQILGQKVEFLVSFYNNEISEKSEIFDDQFSVERPDGSNFTLKIRSTKLEDSAMYFCASSDNSGVTDTQYFGPGTRLTVL.

In this sample, this clonotype turned up a few times. The chain is built from TRBV12-3 or TRBV12-4 and TRBJ2-3; D might be TRBD1 or TRBD2, each matching 5 bases. V was shortened by 3 bases and J by 5 bases, with 9 bases between the two germline ends. The CDR3 has 13 residues. The CDR3, as DNA: TGTGCCAGCAGTTTCGGGGCGGAAGATACGCAGTATTTT. It is translated as CASSFGAEDTQYF.

The V call is TRBV3-1, the J call TRBJ1-5; D perhaps matches TRBD1 (6 bases). The CDR3 contains 16 residues. V was pared by 0 bases and J by 7 bases, with 16 bases between. Germline assignment: CDR1 LGHDT and CDR2 YNNKEL (reference sequence). The CDR3 loop is CASSQDPPEQGQPQHF. The CDR3 DNA follows: TGTGCCAGCAGCCAAGATCCCCCGGAACAGGGACAGCCCCAGCATTTT.

This clonotype was seen ten or more times. V and J are TRBV6-2 or TRBV6-3 and TRBJ2-7; possibly TRBD1 or TRBD2 for D (5 bases each). Germline V lookup: CDR1 MNHEY, CDR2 SVGEGT. V lost 4 bases to trimming and J lost 4 bases, with 11 bases between them. There are 13 residues in the CDR3. The chain's CDR3 is CASSWGIGYEQYV. The CDR3 DNA reads as TGTGCCAGCAGTTGGGGGATTGGGTACGAGCAGTACGTC.

This clonotype has just a few counts. The chain joins TRBV7-9 to TRBJ1-2; D is unresolved. Germline CDR1 is SEHNR and CDR2 is FQNEAQ (reference sequence). The germline V and J ends were trimmed by 4 bases and 4 bases, with 13 bases remaining between them. The CDR3 sequence is 14 residues long. CDR3 sequence: CASSSADGPYGYTF. Here the CDR3 DNA reads TGTGCCAGCAGCTCCGCGGACGGTCCCTATGGCTACACCTTC.

The chain links TRBV29-1 to TRBJ2-2; 7 bases fit TRBD2. The trim removed 7 bases at V and 5 bases at J, leaving 10 bases unmatched. Germline V gene data show CDR1 as SQVTM and CDR2 as ANQGSEA. CDR3 length equals 14 residues. CDR3 sequence: CSAQGGLGTGELFF. CDR3 DNA sequence: TGCAGCGCCCAGGGAGGGCTGGGAACCGGGGAGCTGTTTTTT.

The CDR3 spells CASSLRTATKFF. The CDR3 coding sequence is TGTGCCAGCAGCTTGCGGACTGCCACAAAGTTCTTC. The V gene is TRBV7-6, the J gene TRBJ2-1; perhaps TRBD2 as D (5 bases). Germline CDR1 and CDR2: SGHVS and FNYEAQ. The length of the CDR3 is 12 residues. The V end was cut by 3 bases, the J end by 14 bases, with 14 bases between.

A few counts support this clonotype. V gene TRBV7-2 combines with J gene TRBJ2-7; D is perhaps TRBD1 (6 bases). The ends were cut back, 1 base at V and 2 bases at J, with 12 bases in the middle. The germline gives CDR1 SGHTA, CDR2 FQGNSA. CDR3 length: 15 residues. The CDR3 DNA follows: TGTGCCAGCAGCTTAGTTGCAGGGGCCACCTACGAGCAGTACGTC. This translates into CASSLVAGATYEQYV.

This clonotype was observed a handful of times. This chain uses TRBV5-5 with TRBJ1-5, with 7 bases that match TRBD1. J lost 3 bases, V lost 4 bases, and 1 base had no gene match. From germline, CDR1 is SGHKS and CDR2 YYEKEE (reference sequence). The CDR3 covers 13 residues. This chain's CDR3 is CASSTGDNQPQHF. The CDR3 DNA reads TGTGCCAGCAGCACAGGGGACAATCAGCCCCAGCATTTT.

This rearrangement joins TRBV5-6 to TRBJ1-2, with D unresolved. This CDR3 comprises 14 residues. Germline V gives CDR1 SGHDT, CDR2 YYEEEE. V lost 0 bases and J 3 bases, leaving 9 bases between the germline ends. The CDR3 nucleotides read TGTGCCAGCAGCTTGGACCGGAGGGACTATGGCTACACCTTC. Its protein is CASSLDRRDYGYTF.

This clonotype was seen ten or more times. The V and J genes are TRBV6-6 and TRBJ2-1; D gene unclear. Germline CDR1 and CDR2: MNHNY and SVGAGI (reference sequence). V shed 0 bases and J shed 8 bases, with 14 bases lying between them. CDR3 length equals 15 residues. The CDR3 nucleotides read TGTGCCAGCAGTTACTCGATGTCCCCTAGTTATGAGCAGTTCTTC. Its protein is CASSYSMSPSYEQFF.

The chain recombines TRBV18 with TRBJ1-1; 7 nucleotides match TRBD1. The CDR3 sequence is 16 residues long. In germline, CDR1 is KGHSH, CDR2 LQKENI. The J segment lost 3 bases and the V segment lost 2 bases, leaving 9 bases of the junction unmatched. As DNA, the CDR3 is TGTGCCAGCTCACCATCCCCCAGGGGGTGGGACACTGAAGCTTTCTTT. The encoded protein is CASSPSPRGWDTEAFF.

This clonotype was recorded a few times. This chain uses TRBV7-3 with TRBJ2-1; D is perhaps TRBD1 (5 bases). Trimming stripped 2 bases from V and 6 bases from J, with 11 bases between. Germline V gene data show CDR1 as SGHTA and CDR2 as FQGTGA. CDR3 length: 14 amino acids. DNA of the CDR3: TGTGCCAGCAGCTTACACAGGATGAGCAATGAGCAGTTCTTC. It encodes CASSLHRMSNEQFF.

The chain links TRBV25-1 to TRBJ2-7; the D gene is possibly TRBD1 (5 bases). V lost 3 bases and J 3 bases, leaving 15 bases between the germline ends. Germline CDR1 reads MGHDK; CDR2 reads SYGVNS. The CDR3 has 15 residues. The CDR3 DNA reads as TGTGCCAGCAGTGAGCTAGGGGAAAGGGGCTACGAGCAGTACTTC. Protein product: CASSELGERGYEQYF.

The chain combines TRBV11-3 with TRBJ2-2; 7 nucleotides agree with TRBD1. Germline lookup yields CDR1 SGHNT and CDR2 YENEEA. The CDR3 length is 13 residues. Germline trimming cut 5 bases from V and 6 bases from J; bases unmatched to any gene: 3. This CDR3 reads CASSITGAGELFF. The CDR3, as DNA: TGTGCCAGCAGCATTACAGGGGCCGGGGAGCTGTTTTTT.

This chain joins TRBV7-9 and TRBJ2-7; no clear D gene. V was cut by 5 bases and J by 2 bases, with 7 bases left in between. The V gene's germline CDR1 is SEHNR and CDR2 FQNEAQ (reference sequence). CDR3 length: 12 residues. CDR3 protein: CASSPLTYEQYV. The CDR3 DNA is TGTGCCAGCAGCCCGCTCACCTACGAGCAGTACGTC.

The V call is TRBV10-2, the J call TRBJ2-1; 10 positions agree with TRBD1. The V and J ends lost 10 bases and 0 bases, in that order; junction bases with no gene match: 21. The CDR3 has 20 amino acids. Germline V gene lookup returns CDR1 WSHSY and CDR2 SAAADI. The DNA for the CDR3 is TGCGCCACCCGGAGAAATGCCGGGACAGGGGCTGGGAGCTCCTACAATGAGCAGTTCTTC. Protein: CATRRNAGTGAGSSYNEQFF.